These T cell receptor beta chains were read from a single sample in a study of CXCR3-negative and CXCR3-positive naive CD8 T cells. TCRdb re-analyzed the 5' RACE reads; it lists each CDR3 protein once, without DNA. Recorded for this sample: about 86,000 distinct CDR3 sequences. Sequencing input: naive CXCR3+ CD8+ T cells from blood. Receptors originate from a human donor in good health. Some clones in this sample may be carry-over from other donors' samples. The CDR3 runs from the conserved cysteine through the conserved F or W. Each record gives: V gene, J gene, CDR3 protein.

TRBV23-1	TRBJ2-2	CASLRGAGVTGELFF
TRBV6-2/TRBV6-3	TRBJ2-1	CASSSGTGGASGNEQFF
TRBV25-1	TRBJ2-7	CASSEKGSYEQYF
TRBV28	TRBJ2-5	CASSSGLAGAQYF
TRBV5-1	TRBJ2-6	CASSITGSGANVLTF
TRBV14	TRBJ1-6	CASSLTVYYNSPLHF
TRBV7-9	TRBJ2-1	CASSSGTLNEQFF
TRBV7-9	TRBJ2-7	CASSDRDNYEQYF
TRBV29-1	TRBJ2-7	CSVEEQGYEQYF
TRBV6-2/TRBV6-3	TRBJ2-1	CASSPLAAEQFF
TRBV27	TRBJ2-2	CASSFSGWGGELFF
TRBV4-2	TRBJ2-2	CASSQGGGTGELFF
TRBV20-1	TRBJ2-1	CSARDGGGLRWNEQFF
TRBV7-9	TRBJ2-2	CASGWEYANTGELFF
TRBV20-1	TRBJ2-7	CSAILAARISYEQYF
TRBV4-1	TRBJ2-7	CASSQEVPAEQYF
TRBV29-1	TRBJ2-7	CSVGDTFSYEQYF
TRBV4-1	TRBJ2-1	CASSQVTSDDEQFF
TRBV4-2	TRBJ1-6	CASSQDGAVDNSPLHF
TRBV29-1	TRBJ2-7	CSVGADGWEQYF
TRBV4-1	TRBJ2-1	CASSQEGLPLWGNEQFF
TRBV6-2/TRBV6-3	TRBJ2-1	CASSYPPGQAVKDEQFF
TRBV6-2/TRBV6-3	TRBJ1-2	CASSPPTNAYGYTF
TRBV6-2/TRBV6-3	TRBJ1-1	CASSYRQSSTEAFF
TRBV7-8	TRBJ2-7	CASSLEADYLTYEQYF
TRBV6-2/TRBV6-3	TRBJ1-4	CASSYSTSANEKLFF
TRBV5-4	TRBJ2-5	CASSSPADTQETQYF
TRBV4-2	TRBJ2-5	CASSQEGSVSGGSQETQYF
TRBV2	TRBJ2-1	CASSAFLGLDEQFF
TRBV3-1	TRBJ2-4	CASSQDMSGGASGNIQYF
TRBV6-2/TRBV6-3	TRBJ2-7	CASSYSGGGYYEQYF
TRBV7-9	TRBJ2-3	CASSSSERVEEADTQYF
TRBV3-1	TRBJ1-1	CASRSRDRGSAEAFF
TRBV14	TRBJ1-1	CASRPWGMNTEAFF
TRBV7-6	TRBJ2-2	CASSLLGSWLAGELFF
TRBV6-4	TRBJ2-3	CASSTGTGGTDTQYF
TRBV27	TRBJ2-1	CASSLKSPAGLISDEQFF
TRBV28	TRBJ2-2	CASSLIATLNTGELFF
TRBV7-2	TRBJ1-4	CASSLDGSLNEKLFF
TRBV5-5	TRBJ2-5	CASSYWTGTGETQYF
TRBV15	TRBJ2-1	CATSRVSGRLDEQFF
TRBV29-1	TRBJ2-4	CSVLRENIQYF
TRBV4-3	TRBJ2-7	CASSQVVRGGAVWYEQYF
TRBV7-2	TRBJ1-1	CASSLTETRTEAFF
TRBV5-1	TRBJ2-7	CASSLGLAGGDEQYF
TRBV27	TRBJ1-6	CASRDRSYSPLHF
TRBV7-2	TRBJ2-1	CASSGSGVYNEQFF
TRBV28	TRBJ1-2	CASGTGRISNYGYTF
TRBV19	TRBJ2-7	CASSAGTSNSYEQYF
TRBV9	TRBJ2-7	CASSPGSDYEQYF
TRBV29-1	TRBJ2-3	CSADPTSGSLGTDTQYF
TRBV5-5	TRBJ2-7	CASSLGARRYEQYF
TRBV4-1	TRBJ2-5	CASSQAMDYLKAQYF
TRBV29-1	TRBJ1-4	CSVEETGRADEKLFF
TRBV7-3	TRBJ2-2	CASSPNGGTGELFF
TRBV5-1	TRBJ2-2	CASTPGSGLGGELFF
TRBV10-3	TRBJ2-1	CAISDSGQGGEQFF
TRBV2	TRBJ2-2	CASSESKPVNTGELFF
TRBV6-6	TRBJ1-6	CASSYSREWGDRSDSPLHF
TRBV15	TRBJ1-1	CATRGDRFPEAFF